The text below deals with one T cell receptor (beta chain). What it binds is unknown. The germline V gene encodes CDR1 ENHRY and CDR2 SYGVKD. Between the trimmed V and J ends, which lost 4 bases and 2 bases, there was a span of 6 bases. The CDR3 totals 12 residues. The entry originates in a study of T-cell reconstitution after alpha-beta-depleted transplantation in children. The study's findings and limits: A year post-transplant, T-cell counts and diversity derived mostly from newly produced T cells.

TCRbeta library preparation incorporated unique molecular identifiers. TCRdb re-analysed the PCR reads in MiXCR, keeping a single row per CDR3 protein. This repertoire shows about 580,000 distinct CDR3 sequences, 20% to 30% found once; its top ten account for under 45%. The material was PBMCs, obtained before TCRalphabeta/CD19-depleted stem cell transplant. The chain employs TRBV10-3 and TRBJ2-7; D unresolved. The TCR was taken from a boy younger than two with Wiskott-Aldrich syndrome, due to receive a stem cell transplant. CDR3 nucleotide sequence: TGTGCCATCAGTGGCCTAACCTACGAGCAGTACTTC. Its translation is CAISGLTYEQYF.